Below, 30 T cell receptor beta chains from the same sample are listed, as sequenced in a study of shared clonotypes between healthy human individuals. The method was immunoSEQ multiplex PCR; TCRdb's version includes in-frame clones alone and lacks a portion of them. The sample shows around 700,000 clones, approximately 73% of them seen only once. Sequencing input: memory CD4+ T cells sorted from blood. Subset noted: CD45RA-negative fraction. The receptors were gathered from a woman aged 25 to 39 in good health.

The chain has TRBV7-2 and TRBJ2-5, with 7 bases identical to TRBD2. CDR1 is SGHTA, CDR2 FQGNSA, per germline. The CDR3 extends over 17 amino acids. The V gene end was trimmed by 0 bases and the J gene end by 1 base; junction bases not matched to a gene: 8. The CDR3 here is CASSLAEVASGQETQYF. In DNA, the CDR3 is TGTGCCAGCAGCTTAGCCGAGGTTGCTAGCGGCCAAGAGACCCAGTACTTC.

The genes are TRBV18 and TRBJ2-7; no clear D. V was pared by 3 bases and J by 2 bases, with 14 bases between. The CDR3 extends over 15 amino acids. Germline V lookup: CDR1 KGHSH, CDR2 LQKENI. CDR3 DNA: TGTGCCAGCTCACCTGGTGGTAGGGTTACCTACGAGCAGTACTTC. Its translation: CASSPGGRVTYEQYF.

The rearrangement joins TRBV14 to TRBJ2-7, with 13 bases lining up with TRBD2. Trimming removed 4 bases from V and 10 bases from J; junction bases left unmatched: 10. The V gene's germline CDR1 is SGHDN and CDR2 FVKESK. CDR3 length: 15 amino acids. This CDR3 reads CASSPAGTSGKSQYF. The CDR3 bases are TGTGCCAGCAGCCCAGCCGGGACTAGCGGGAAAAGTCAGTACTTC.

This sequence joins TRBV7-9 and TRBJ2-1, with 9 bases matching TRBD2. The J segment lost 7 bases and the V segment lost 5 bases, leaving 15 bases of the junction unmatched. Germline V gene sequence: CDR1 SEHNR, CDR2 FQNEAQ (reference sequence). CDR3 size: 17 residues. CDR3 loop: CASSPPLREGPLNEQFF. In DNA, the CDR3 is TGTGCCAGCAGCCCCCCTCTGCGGGAGGGCCCTTTAAATGAGCAGTTCTTC.

The rearrangement links TRBV9 to TRBJ2-1, with 10 positions matching TRBD2. This CDR3 is 16 amino acids long. CDR1 is SGDLS, CDR2 YYNGEE, per germline. V lost 3 bases to trimming and J lost 5 bases; unmatched junction nucleotides: 8. The CDR3 coding sequence is TGTGCCAGCAGCGGGTCCGGGACTAGCGTCGACAATGAGCAGTTCTTC. It is translated as CASSGSGTSVDNEQFF.

This clone has more than one count but fewer than ten. J is TRBJ1-1 and V is TRBV5-4; 7 nucleotides align to TRBD1. Germline CDR1 and CDR2: SGHNT and YYREEE (reference sequence). This CDR3 contains 14 residues. J gave up 5 bases and V 5 bases, and 9 bases lay outside the gene matches. The CDR3 region is CASRRQGGRTEAFF. CDR3 nucleotides: TGTGCCAGCAGACGACAGGGAGGTCGGACTGAAGCTTTCTTT.

The V gene is TRBV19, the J gene TRBJ2-1; maybe TRBD1 (6 bases). This CDR3 has 13 amino acids. Germline V gene data show CDR1 as LNHDA and CDR2 as SQIVND (reference sequence). V gave up 5 bases and J gave up 4 bases, with 9 bases separating them. CDR3 in amino acids: CASSGQFYNEQFF. CDR3 DNA: TGTGCCAGTAGTGGACAGTTTTACAATGAGCAGTTCTTC. Together with reference TRBV19 and TRBJ2-1, the CDR3 gives the full variable domain: DGGITQSPKYLFRKEGQNVTLSCEQNLNHDAMYWYRQDPGQGLRLIYYSQIVNDFQKGDIAEGYSVSREKKESFPLTVTSAQKNPTAFYLCASSGQFYNEQFFGPGTRLTVL.

V is TRBV20-1 and J is TRBJ2-5, with D unclear. TRBJ2-7 explains the end of the DNA better; the J call may be wrong. The germline V gene encodes CDR1 DFQATT and CDR2 SNEGSKA (reference sequence). This CDR3 is built from 11 residues. The CDR3 spells CSAAQNYEQYF. The CDR3 region has the DNA TGCAGTGCTGCCCAAAACTACGAGCAGTACTTC.

This clone was detected a few times. The rearrangement uses TRBV18 and TRBJ1-1, with D unclear. The CDR3 totals 15 residues. Trimming took off 3 bases at V and 0 bases at J, with 11 bases between the two ends. The germline V gene has CDR1 KGHSH and CDR2 LQKENI. This CDR3 reads CASSPRKAVNTEAFF. CDR3 DNA: TGTGCCAGCTCACCCCGGAAAGCAGTGAACACTGAAGCTTTCTTT.

CDR3 nucleotides: TGTGCCAGCAGTTTATCGCGGAGAAGTGAAGCTTTCTTT. It encodes CASSLSRRSEAFF. V is TRBV27 and J is TRBJ1-1; no clear D gene. Trimming stripped 0 bases from V and 7 bases from J, with 9 bases between. The CDR3 length is 13 residues. Germline-derived CDR1 and CDR2 are MNHEY and SMNVEV (reference sequence).

The chain employs TRBV10-3 and TRBJ2-5, with D uncertain. The V gene lost 10 bases and the J gene lost 2 bases, with 8 bases spanning the gap. Germline V lookup: CDR1 ENHRY, CDR2 SYGVKD. CDR3 length equals 11 residues. For the CDR3, the DNA is TGTGCCAGCGGACCTCAAGAGACCCAGTACTTC. This codes for CASGPQETQYF.

The chain recombines TRBV28 with TRBJ2-1, with unresolved D. The germline gives CDR1 MDHEN, CDR2 SYDVKM. Trimming left V 5 bases short and J 5 bases short, with 4 bases between. CDR3 length: 11 amino acids. The CDR3 sequence is CASSTDNEQFF. CDR3 DNA: TGTGCCAGCAGTACGGACAATGAGCAGTTCTTC.

The chain links TRBV27 to TRBJ2-7; D uncertain. The CDR3 has 11 amino acids. Germline V gene data show CDR1 as MNHEY and CDR2 as SMNVEV (reference sequence). V lost 8 bases and J lost 2, with 7 bases in between. Here the CDR3 DNA reads TGTGCCAGCGGGCGGACCTACGAGCAGTACTTC. Translated: CASGRTYEQYF.

The chain couples TRBV5-1 to TRBJ2-5; a weak D match, TRBD1 (5 bases). V shed 0 bases and J shed 2 bases, with 8 bases lying between them. Germline V lookup: CDR1 SGHRS, CDR2 YFSETQ. The CDR3 consists of 14 residues. The CDR3 protein is CASSLAAGQETQYF. The CDR3 nucleotides are TGCGCCAGCAGCTTGGCGGCAGGGCAAGAGACCCAGTACTTC.

The rearrangement uses TRBV7-8 and TRBJ1-5; 7 nucleotides align to TRBD1. Germline values: CDR1 SGHVS, CDR2 FQNEAQ. V shed 5 bases, J shed 7 bases, and the junction held 11 bases outside the gene matches. The CDR3 is made up of 15 amino acids. In DNA, the CDR3 is TGTGCCAGCAGCCCCCGACAGGGCCAGAAGCAGCCCCAGCATTTT. Its translation is CASSPRQGQKQPQHF. Full variable domain (rest looked up from reference TRBV7-8 and TRBJ1-5): GAGVSQSPRYKVAKRGQDVALRCDPISGHVSLFWYQQALGQGPEFLTYFQNEAQLDKSGLPSDRFFAERPEGSVSTLKIQRTQQEDSAVYLCASSPRQGQKQPQHFGDGTRLSIL.

The chain links TRBV7-3 to TRBJ2-5; 8 nucleotides match TRBD2. In germline, CDR1 is SGHTA, CDR2 FQGTGA. This CDR3 region has 16 residues. Trimming at V came to 2 bases and at J to 1 base, leaving 6 bases not matched to a gene. The CDR3 sequence: CASSLRAGASQETQYF. CDR3 nucleotide sequence: TGTGCCAGCAGCTTACGAGCGGGAGCTTCCCAAGAGACCCAGTACTTC.

The chain combines TRBV6-1 with TRBJ2-1; 14 nucleotides agree with TRBD2. The trim removed 6 bases at V and 9 bases at J, leaving 1 base unmatched. This CDR3 is built from 13 residues. Germline V gene data show CDR1 as MNHNS and CDR2 as SASEGT. The CDR3 coding sequence is TGTGCCAGCAGGGGGACTAGCGGGGGTGAGCAGTTCTTC. It yields the protein CASRGTSGGEQFF.

The J gene is TRBJ2-3, the V gene TRBV7-8, with 11 bases identical to TRBD2. Trimming at V came to 5 bases and at J to 14 bases, leaving 18 bases not matched to a gene. The CDR3 loop spans 16 amino acids. The germline gives CDR1 SGHVS, CDR2 FQNEAQ. Here the CDR3 reads CASSHPPGTSGIQWYF. The CDR3 DNA reads TGTGCCAGCAGCCACCCGCCCGGGACTAGCGGAATACAGTGGTATTTT.

In this sample, this clone turned up once. The chain is built from TRBV7-2 and TRBJ2-3, with unresolved D. The V end was cut by 5 bases, the J end by 0 bases, with 12 bases between. The CDR3 runs to 15 residues. Germline CDR1 is SGHTA and CDR2 is FQGNSA. Here the CDR3 reads CASSRVGPSTDTQYF. CDR3 nucleotide sequence: TGTGCCAGCAGCCGCGTGGGCCCTAGCACAGATACGCAGTATTTT. Full variable domain (outside the CDR3, taken from reference TRBV7-2 and TRBJ2-3): GAGVSQSPSNKVTEKGKDVELRCDPISGHTALYWYRQSLGQGLEFLIYFQGNSAPDKSGLPSDRFSAERTGGSVSTLTIQRTQQEDSAVYLCASSRVGPSTDTQYFGPGTRLTVL.

As to this clone: Distinct nucleotide sequences in the sample also encode this CDR3. This chain joins TRBV29-1 and TRBJ1-5, with 9 bases aligning to TRBD1. The CDR3 runs 13 residues. The germline CDR1 and CDR2 sequences are SQVTM and ANQGSEA. J gave up 6 bases and V 4 bases, and 4 bases lay outside the gene matches. CDR3 coding DNA: TGCAGCGTTGGGACAGGGGCCGGTCAGCCCCAGCATTTT. This codes for CSVGTGAGQPQHF.

This chain connects TRBV5-1 to TRBJ1-1; TRBD1 might be the D (5 bases). The CDR3 spans 13 residues. With 2 bases removed from V and 3 bases from J, the gap between germline ends came to 8 bases. Per germline, CDR1 SGHRS and CDR2 YFSETQ. Here the CDR3 DNA reads TGCGCCAGCAGCTTCGGCAGGGACACTGAAGCTTTCTTT. Its protein is CASSFGRDTEAFF.

The chain combines TRBV19 with TRBJ1-3, with unresolved D. V lost 1 base, J lost 2 bases, and 12 bases lay in between. The CDR3 is made up of 16 amino acids. Germline V gene lookup returns CDR1 LNHDA and CDR2 SQIVND (reference sequence). As DNA, the CDR3 is TGTGCCAGTAGTATAGGCAGAGGAGGCACTGGAAACACCATATATTTT. Its protein product is CASSIGRGGTGNTIYF. Full variable domain (missing parts from reference TRBV19 and TRBJ1-3): DGGITQSPKYLFRKEGQNVTLSCEQNLNHDAMYWYRQDPGQGLRLIYYSQIVNDFQKGDIAEGYSVSREKKESFPLTVTSAQKNPTAFYLCASSIGRGGTGNTIYFGEGSWLTVV.

This chain connects TRBV5-1 to TRBJ2-1; TRBD2 aligns across 7 bases. Germline V lookup: CDR1 SGHRS, CDR2 YFSETQ. Germline trimming cut 4 bases from V and 8 bases from J; bases unmatched to any gene: 12. This CDR3 has 15 residues. The CDR3 sequence: CASSQGLVLSDEQFF. CDR3 nucleotides: TGCGCCAGCAGCCAAGGACTAGTTTTATCGGATGAGCAGTTCTTC.

The chain uses TRBV19 and TRBJ2-1, with D unresolved. CDR1 and CDR2 (germline): LNHDA, SQIVND (reference sequence). The CDR3 runs to 11 residues. Trimming removed 10 bases from V and 0 bases from J, with 4 bases in between. CDR3 sequence reads: CATSSYNEQFF. The CDR3 nucleotides read TGTGCCACGAGCTCCTACAATGAGCAGTTCTTC. The full variable domain, rest sourced from reference TRBV19 and TRBJ2-1, is DGGITQSPKYLFRKEGQNVTLSCEQNLNHDAMYWYRQDPGQGLRLIYYSQIVNDFQKGDIAEGYSVSREKKESFPLTVTSAQKNPTAFYLCATSSYNEQFFGPGTRLTVL.

This clone has only a few counts. The DNA for the CDR3 is TGTGCCACCTCATGGGTTCCCACAGATACGCAGTATTTT. Translating it yields CATSWVPTDTQYF. This chain uses TRBV11-2 with TRBJ2-3; D remains ambiguous. Per the germline V gene, CDR1 is SGHAT and CDR2 is FQNNGV. The CDR3 runs 13 residues. V lost 10 bases, J lost 2 bases, and 13 bases lay in between.

This chain joins TRBV5-1 and TRBJ1-1; TRBD1 aligns across 10 bases. In germline, CDR1 is SGHRS, CDR2 YFSETQ. J was trimmed by 8 bases and V by 2 bases; bases with no gene match: 12. The CDR3 has 16 residues. The CDR3 coding sequence is TGCGCCAGCAGCTTCTCGCCCGGGACAGGGGTTGGAGAAGCTTTCTTT. Protein product: CASSFSPGTGVGEAFF.

J is TRBJ2-1 and V is TRBV7-6, with D unclear. Looked up from germline, CDR1 is SGHVS and CDR2 is FNYEAQ. This CDR3 has 15 amino acids. V lost 5 bases and J lost 2, with 13 bases in between. CDR3 coding DNA: TGTGCCAGCAGCCCAATTGAGTTGGCCTACAATGAGCAGTTCTTC. The encoded protein is CASSPIELAYNEQFF.

The chain uses TRBV27 and TRBJ1-1, with 7 bases fitting TRBD1. Germline V gene data show CDR1 as MNHEY and CDR2 as SMNVEV (reference sequence). The trim removed 5 bases at V and 3 bases at J, leaving 15 bases unmatched. The CDR3 has 17 amino acids. The CDR3, as DNA: TGTGCCAGCAGTCCCACCACCGGGACAGTCGTTTACACTGAAGCTTTCTTT. Its translation is CASSPTTGTVVYTEAFF.

In this sample, this clone turned up once. This sample also contains other DNA sequences that code for the same CDR3. V usage is TRBV5-1 and J usage is TRBJ1-1; 7 bases line up with TRBD1. Germline V gene lookup returns CDR1 SGHRS and CDR2 YFSETQ. The CDR3 contains 14 residues. J gave up 4 bases and V 0 bases, and 3 bases lay outside the gene matches. The CDR3 DNA follows: TGCGCCAGCAGCTTGGGACAGGGAGGCACTGAAGCTTTCTTT. This sequence encodes CASSLGQGGTEAFF.

In its sample, this clone was seen a few times. The V call is TRBV5-8, the J call TRBJ1-5; 10 positions agree with TRBD1. The CDR3 covers 14 residues. Germline assignment: CDR1 SGHTS and CDR2 YDEGEE. V trimming: 4 bases; J trimming: 5 bases; junction bases outside the gene matches: 3. The CDR3 sequence is CASSRDRGHQPQHF. The CDR3 region has the DNA TGTGCCAGCAGCCGGGACAGGGGTCATCAGCCCCAGCATTTT.